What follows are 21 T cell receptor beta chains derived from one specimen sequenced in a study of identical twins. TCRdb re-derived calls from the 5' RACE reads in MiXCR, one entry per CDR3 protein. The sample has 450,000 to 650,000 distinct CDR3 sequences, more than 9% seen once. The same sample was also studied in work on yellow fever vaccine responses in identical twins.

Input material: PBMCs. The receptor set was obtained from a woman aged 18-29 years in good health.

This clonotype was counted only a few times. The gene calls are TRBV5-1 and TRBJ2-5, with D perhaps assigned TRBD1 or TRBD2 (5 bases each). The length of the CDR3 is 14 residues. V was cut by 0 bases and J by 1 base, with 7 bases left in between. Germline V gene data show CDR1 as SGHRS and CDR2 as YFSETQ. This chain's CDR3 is CASSLEGTQETQYF. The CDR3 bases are TGCGCCAGCAGCTTGGAGGGGACCCAAGAGACCCAGTACTTC.

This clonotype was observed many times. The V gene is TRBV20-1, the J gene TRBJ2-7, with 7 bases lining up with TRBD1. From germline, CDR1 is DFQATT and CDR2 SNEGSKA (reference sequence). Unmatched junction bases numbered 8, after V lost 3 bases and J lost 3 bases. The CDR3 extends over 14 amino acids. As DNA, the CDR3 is TGCAGTGCTAGTACAGGACAGGCGTTCTACGAGCAGTACTTC. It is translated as CSASTGQAFYEQYF.

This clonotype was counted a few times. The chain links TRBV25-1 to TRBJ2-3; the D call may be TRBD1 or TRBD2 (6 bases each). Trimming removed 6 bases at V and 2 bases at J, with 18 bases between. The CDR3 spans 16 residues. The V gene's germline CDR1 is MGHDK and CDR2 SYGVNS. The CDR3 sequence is CASSPGWGAFTDTQYF. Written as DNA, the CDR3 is TGTGCCAGCAGCCCTGGGTGGGGGGCTTTCACAGATACGCAGTATTTT. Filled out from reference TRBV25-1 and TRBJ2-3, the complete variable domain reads EADIYQTPRYLVIGTGKKITLECSQTMGHDKMYWYQQDPGMELHLIHYSYGVNSTEKGDLSSESTVSRIRTEHFPLTLESARPSHTSQYLCASSPGWGAFTDTQYFGPGTRLTVL.

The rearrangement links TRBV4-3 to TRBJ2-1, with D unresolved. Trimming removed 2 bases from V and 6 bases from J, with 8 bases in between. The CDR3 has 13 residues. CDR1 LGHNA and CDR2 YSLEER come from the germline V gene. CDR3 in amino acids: CASSQIRSNEQFF. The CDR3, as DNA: TGCGCCAGCAGCCAAATTAGGAGCAATGAGCAGTTCTTC.

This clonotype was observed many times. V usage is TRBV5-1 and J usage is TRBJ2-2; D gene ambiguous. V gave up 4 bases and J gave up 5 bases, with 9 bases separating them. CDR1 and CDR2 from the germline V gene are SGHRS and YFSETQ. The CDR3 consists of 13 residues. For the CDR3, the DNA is TGCGCCAGCAGCACCCCTAGAACCGGGGAGCTGTTTTTT. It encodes CASSTPRTGELFF.

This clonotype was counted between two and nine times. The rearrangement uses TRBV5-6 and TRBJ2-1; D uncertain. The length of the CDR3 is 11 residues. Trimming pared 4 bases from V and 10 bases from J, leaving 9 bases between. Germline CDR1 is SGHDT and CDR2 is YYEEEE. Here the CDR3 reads CASSHSQEQFF. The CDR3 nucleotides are TGTGCCAGCAGCCACTCCCAAGAGCAGTTCTTC.

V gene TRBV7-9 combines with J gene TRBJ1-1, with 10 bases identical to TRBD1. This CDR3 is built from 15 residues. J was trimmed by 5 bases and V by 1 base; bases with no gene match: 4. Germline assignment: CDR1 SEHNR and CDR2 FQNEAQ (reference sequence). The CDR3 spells CASSLGDRGNTEAFF. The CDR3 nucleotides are TGTGCCAGCAGCTTAGGGGACAGGGGTAATACTGAAGCTTTCTTT. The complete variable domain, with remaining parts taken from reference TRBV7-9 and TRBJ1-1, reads DTGVSQNPRHKITKRGQNVTFRCDPISEHNRLYWYRQTLGQGPEFLTYFQNEAQLEKSRLLSDRFSAERPKGSFSTLEIQRTEQGDSAMYLCASSLGDRGNTEAFFGQGTRLTVV.

This CDR3 is CSVDIGQGMNTEAFF. CDR3 bases: TGCAGCGTTGATATAGGACAGGGCATGAACACTGAAGCTTTCTTT. The chain employs TRBV29-1 and TRBJ1-1, with 8 bases matching TRBD1. There are 15 residues in the CDR3. CDR1 and CDR2 (germline): SQVTM, ANQGSEA. With V trimmed by 3 bases and J by 0 bases, 6 bases remained unmatched.

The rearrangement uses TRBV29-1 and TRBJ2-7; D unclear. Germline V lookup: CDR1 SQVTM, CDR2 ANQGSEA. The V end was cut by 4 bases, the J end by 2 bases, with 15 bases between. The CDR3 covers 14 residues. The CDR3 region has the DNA TGCAGCGTTGTTGTTCTGGAGAGGACCTACGAGCAGTACTTC. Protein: CSVVVLERTYEQYF.

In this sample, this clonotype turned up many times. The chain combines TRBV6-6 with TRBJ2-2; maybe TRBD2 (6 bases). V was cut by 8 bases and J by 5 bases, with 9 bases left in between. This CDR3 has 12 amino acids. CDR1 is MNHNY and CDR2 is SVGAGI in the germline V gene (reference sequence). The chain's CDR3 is CASVSGTGELFF. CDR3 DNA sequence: TGTGCCAGCGTGAGCGGGACCGGGGAGCTGTTTTTT.

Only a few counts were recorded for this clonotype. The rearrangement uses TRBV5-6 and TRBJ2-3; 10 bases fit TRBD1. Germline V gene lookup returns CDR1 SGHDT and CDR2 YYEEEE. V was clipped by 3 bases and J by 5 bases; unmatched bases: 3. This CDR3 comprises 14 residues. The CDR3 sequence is CASSWDRGKDTQYF. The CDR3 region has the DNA TGTGCCAGCAGCTGGGACAGGGGCAAAGATACGCAGTATTTT.

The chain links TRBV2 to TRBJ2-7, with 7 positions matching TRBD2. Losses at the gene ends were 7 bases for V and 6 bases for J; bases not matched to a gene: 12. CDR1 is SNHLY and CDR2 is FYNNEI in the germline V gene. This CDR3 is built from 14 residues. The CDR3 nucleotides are TGTGCCAGCAATCTAATAACGGGGGGAGGCGAGCAGTACTTC. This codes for CASNLITGGGEQYF.

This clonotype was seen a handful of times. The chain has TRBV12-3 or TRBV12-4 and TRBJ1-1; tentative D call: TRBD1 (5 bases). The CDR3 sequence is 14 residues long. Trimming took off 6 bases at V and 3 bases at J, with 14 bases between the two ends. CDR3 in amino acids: CASSRGWGDTEAFF. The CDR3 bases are TGTGCCAGCAGCCGTGGTTGGGGGGACACTGAAGCTTTCTTT.

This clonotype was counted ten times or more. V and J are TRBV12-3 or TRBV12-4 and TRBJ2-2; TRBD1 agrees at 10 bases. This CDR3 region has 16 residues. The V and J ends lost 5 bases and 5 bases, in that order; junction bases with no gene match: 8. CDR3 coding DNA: TGTGCCAGCAGTCGCGAGACAGGGGGCTGGACCGGGGAGCTGTTTTTT. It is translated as CASSRETGGWTGELFF.

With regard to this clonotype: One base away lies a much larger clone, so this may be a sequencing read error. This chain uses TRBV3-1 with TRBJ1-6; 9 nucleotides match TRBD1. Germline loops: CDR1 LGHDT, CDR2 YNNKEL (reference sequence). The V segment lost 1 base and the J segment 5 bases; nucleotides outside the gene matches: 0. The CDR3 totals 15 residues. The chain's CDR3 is CASSQGDRDNSPLHF. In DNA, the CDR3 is TGTGCCAGCAGCCAAGGGGACAGGGATAATTCACCCCTCCACTTT.

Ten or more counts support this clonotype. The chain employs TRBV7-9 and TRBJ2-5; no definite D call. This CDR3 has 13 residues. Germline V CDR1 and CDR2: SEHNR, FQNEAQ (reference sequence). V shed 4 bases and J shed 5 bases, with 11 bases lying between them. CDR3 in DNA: TGTGCCAGCAGCTCGACTGGATGGGAGACCCAGTACTTC. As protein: CASSSTGWETQYF.

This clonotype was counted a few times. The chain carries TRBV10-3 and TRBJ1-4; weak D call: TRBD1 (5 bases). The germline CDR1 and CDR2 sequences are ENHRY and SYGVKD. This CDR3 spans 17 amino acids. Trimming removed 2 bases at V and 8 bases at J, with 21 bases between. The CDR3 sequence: CAISEGTGTPGQEKLFF. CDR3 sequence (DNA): TGTGCCATCAGTGAGGGTACGGGGACCCCGGGTCAGGAAAAACTGTTTTTT.

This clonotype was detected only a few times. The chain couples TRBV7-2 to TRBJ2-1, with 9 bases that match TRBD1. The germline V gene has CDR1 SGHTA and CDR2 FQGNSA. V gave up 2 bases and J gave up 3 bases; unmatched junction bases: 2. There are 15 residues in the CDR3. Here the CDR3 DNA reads TGTGCCAGCAGCTTATTGGGACAGGGCTACAATGAGCAGTTCTTC. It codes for CASSLLGQGYNEQFF.

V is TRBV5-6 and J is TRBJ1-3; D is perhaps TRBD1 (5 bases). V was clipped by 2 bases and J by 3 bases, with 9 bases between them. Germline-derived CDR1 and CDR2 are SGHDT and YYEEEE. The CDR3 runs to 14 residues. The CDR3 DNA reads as TGTGCCAGCAGCTTTGGCAGGGTTGGAAACACCATATATTTT. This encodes CASSFGRVGNTIYF. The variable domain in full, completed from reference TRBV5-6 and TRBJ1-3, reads DAGVTQSPTHLIKTRGQQVTLRCSPKSGHDTVSWYQQALGQGPQFIFQYYEEEERQRGNFPDRFSGHQFPNYSSELNVNALLLGDSALYLCASSFGRVGNTIYFGEGSWLTVV.

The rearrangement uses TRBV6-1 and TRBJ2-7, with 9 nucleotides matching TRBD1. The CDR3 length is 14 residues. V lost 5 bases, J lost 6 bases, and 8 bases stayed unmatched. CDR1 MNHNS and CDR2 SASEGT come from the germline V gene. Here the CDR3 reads CASSPGTGPVEQYF. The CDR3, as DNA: TGTGCCAGCAGTCCCGGGACAGGGCCGGTCGAGCAGTACTTC.

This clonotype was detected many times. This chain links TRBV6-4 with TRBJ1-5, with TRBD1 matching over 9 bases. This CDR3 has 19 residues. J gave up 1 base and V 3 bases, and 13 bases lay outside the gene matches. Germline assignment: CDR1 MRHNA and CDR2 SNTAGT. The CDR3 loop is CASSEWVQGARGSNQPQHF. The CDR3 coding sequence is TGTGCCAGCAGTGAATGGGTACAGGGGGCGCGGGGGAGCAATCAGCCCCAGCATTTT.